A selection of T cell receptor beta chains follows, all from one sample in a study of early T cells in non-severe SARS-CoV-2 infection. A single record per CDR3 protein comes from TCRdb applying MiXCR to the 5' RACE reads. The sample lists approximately 64,000 distinct CDR3 sequences; roughly 18% were seen once. The material was whole blood, obtained at baseline. Every receptor here comes from an adult who was a healthcare worker with PCR-confirmed SARS-CoV-2 infection or an uninfected control (not recorded which). Each CDR3 is given with its conserved first and last residue. A D gene is named only where the DNA matches it firmly. Clone size is given for some rows only: seen once, a few or many times, or a class if the clone is expanded.

CDR3 | DNA | V | D | size | J
CASRASKENYGYTF | TGCGCCAGCAGGGCCTCAAAGGAAAACTATGGCTACACCTTC | TRBV5-1 | NA | NA | TRBJ1-2
CASSFVTGVGGMDTQYF | TGTGCCAGCAGTTTCGTGACAGGGGTTGGGGGTATGGATACGCAGTATTTT | TRBV28 | TRBD1 | many | TRBJ2-3
CASSRPGQTYEQYF | TGTGCCAGCAGCAGACCGGGACAGACCTACGAGCAGTACTTC | TRBV5-6 | TRBD1 | NA | TRBJ2-7
CASSQVGIEAFF | TGTGCCAGCAGCCAAGTAGGAATTGAAGCTTTCTTT | TRBV14 | NA | NA | TRBJ1-1
CASSGKSYSPLHF | TGTGCCAGCAGTGGAAAGTCCTATTCACCCCTCCACTTT | TRBV25-1 | NA | many | TRBJ1-6
CASSLRGYEAFF | TGTGCCAGCAGCTTGAGGGGATATGAAGCTTTCTTT | TRBV5-4 | NA | NA | TRBJ1-1
CASSGGLAYEQYF | TGTGCCAGCAGCGGGGGACTAGCCTACGAGCAGTACTTC | TRBV12-3/TRBV12-4 | TRBD2 | few | TRBJ2-7
CASSPKTGGNGYTF | TGTGCCAGCAGCCCCAAGACAGGGGGCAACGGCTACACCTTC | TRBV7-9 | TRBD1 | few | TRBJ1-2
CASVQGGEQYF | TGTGCCAGCGTCCAGGGTGGCGAGCAGTACTTC | TRBV6-5 | NA | NA | TRBJ2-7
CASSTREPYGYTF | TGTGCCAGCAGTACCCGGGAACCCTATGGCTACACCTTC | TRBV6-1 | NA | NA | TRBJ1-2
CASSQGAGTSGGYEQYF | TGCGCCAGCAGCCAAGGCGCCGGGACTAGCGGTGGGTACGAGCAGTACTTC | TRBV4-3 | TRBD2 | NA | TRBJ2-7
CASSLQQFERAYEQYF | TGTGCCAGCAGCTTACAACAGTTCGAGCGGGCCTACGAGCAGTACTTC | TRBV11-2 | NA | NA | TRBJ2-7
CASSDLNTEAFF | TGTGCCAGCAGTGATCTGAACACTGAAGCTTTCTTT | TRBV25-1 | NA | NA | TRBJ1-1
CASSYLLGSNQPQLF | TGTGCCAGCAGTTACCTCCTGGGGAGCAATCAGCCCCAGCTTTTT | TRBV28 | NA | many | TRBJ1-5
CASTLWGGTEAFF | TGTGCCAGCACTCTCTGGGGGGGCACTGAAGCTTTCTTT | TRBV28 | NA | NA | TRBJ1-1
CASNVFGFPYEQYF | TGTGCCAGCAATGTTTTCGGTTTCCCCTACGAGCAGTACTTC | TRBV6-2/TRBV6-3 | NA | few | TRBJ2-7
CASSPGLTTEQFF | TGTGCCAGCAGCCCAGGGCTAACCACTGAGCAGTTCTTC | TRBV7-6 | NA | few | TRBJ2-1
CASSEGPPITDTQYF | TGTGCCAGCAGTGAGGGACCACCTATCACAGATACGCAGTATTTT | TRBV2 | NA | NA | TRBJ2-3
CASSIAKAYEQYF | TGTGCCAGTAGTATTGCCAAGGCCTACGAGCAGTACTTC | TRBV19 | NA | NA | TRBJ2-7
CASSLLQVEAFF | TGTGCCAGCAGTTTATTACAGGTTGAAGCTTTCTTT | TRBV28 | NA | NA | TRBJ1-1
CASSAGTDYEQYF | TGTGCCAGCAGCGCCGGGACGGACTACGAGCAGTACTTC | TRBV6-1 | NA | few | TRBJ2-7
CASSFRLAGPTDTQYF | TGTGCCAGCAGTTTCCGGCTAGCGGGCCCCACAGATACGCAGTATTTT | TRBV28 | TRBD2 | NA | TRBJ2-3
CASSYSISGSYEQYF | TGTGCCAGCAGTTACTCCATTAGCGGCTCCTACGAGCAGTACTTC | TRBV6-5 | NA | NA | TRBJ2-7
CASSLAANTEAFF | TGTGCCAGCAGCTTAGCCGCCAACACTGAAGCTTTCTTT | TRBV7-6 | NA | few | TRBJ1-1
CATTVQGGSYEQYF | TGTGCCACCACAGTACAGGGAGGCTCCTACGAGCAGTACTTC | TRBV6-2/TRBV6-3 | NA | NA | TRBJ2-7
CASSPTSGSGGTQYF | TGTGCCAGCAGTCCTACTAGCGGGTCGGGCGGTACGCAGTATTTT | TRBV5-8 | TRBD2 | many | TRBJ2-3
CASRGQGVQPQHF | TGTGCCAGCAGGGGACAGGGGGTTCAGCCCCAGCATTTT | TRBV12-3/TRBV12-4 | TRBD1 | NA | TRBJ1-5
CSAGRGTGDLLYSEAFF | TGCAGTGCCGGGCGCGGGACAGGGGACTTGCTGTATTCTGAAGCTTTCTTT | TRBV20-1 | TRBD1 | many | TRBJ1-1
CASSLFGAQQGSSYEQYF | TGCGCCAGCAGCTTGTTCGGGGCCCAACAGGGATCGTCCTACGAGCAGTACTTC | TRBV5-1 | NA | NA | TRBJ2-7
CASTKLGRGRADTQYF | TGTGCCAGCACCAAACTCGGGCGTGGACGAGCAGATACGCAGTATTTT | TRBV21-1 | NA | few | TRBJ2-3
CASSPRTSGSRDTQYF | TGTGCCAGCAGCCCAAGGACTAGCGGGAGCAGGGATACGCAGTATTTT | TRBV4-2 | TRBD2 | NA | TRBJ2-3
CASSLLGVSTEAFF | TGTGCCAGCAGCTTACTCGGGGTTAGCACTGAAGCTTTCTTT | TRBV7-2 | NA | many | TRBJ1-1
CASSWDVNQPQHF | TGTGCCAGCAGTTGGGACGTTAATCAGCCCCAGCATTTT | TRBV28 | NA | NA | TRBJ1-5
CSASTGTAGNTIYF | TGCAGTGCTTCAACAGGGACAGCCGGAAACACCATATATTTT | TRBV20-1 | TRBD1 | few | TRBJ1-3
CASGRRVYDSPLHF | TGTGCCAGCGGTCGGCGGGTTTACGATTCACCCCTCCACTTT | TRBV19 | NA | many | TRBJ1-6
CASSLGTWDTEAFF | TGTGCCAGCAGCTTAGGGACATGGGACACTGAAGCTTTCTTT | TRBV11-2 | NA | many | TRBJ1-1
CASSATTTNEQFF | TGTGCCAGCAGCGCGACCACTACCAATGAGCAGTTCTTC | TRBV11-3 | NA | many | TRBJ2-1
CSAVYEQYF | TGCAGTGCTGTGTACGAGCAGTACTTC | TRBV20-1 | NA | NA | TRBJ2-7
CASSGAGRGTQYF | TGTGCCAGCAGCGGGGCCGGCCGGGGGACCCAGTACTTC | TRBV9 | NA | NA | TRBJ2-5
CASSEVTDSYEQYF | TGTGCCAGCAGTGAGGTGACAGACTCCTACGAGCAGTACTTC | TRBV2 | NA | many | TRBJ2-7
CASSVPKRQETQYF | TGTGCCAGCAGCGTACCCAAGAGACAAGAGACCCAGTACTTC | TRBV7-9 | NA | NA | TRBJ2-5
CATSDPTETGGDTQYF | TGTGCCACCAGTGATCCGACCGAAACTGGGGGAGATACGCAGTATTTT | TRBV24-1 | NA | NA | TRBJ2-3
CASSLVLTGARDEQFF | TGTGCCAGCAGTTTAGTATTAACAGGGGCGCGAGATGAGCAGTTCTTC | TRBV12-3/TRBV12-4 | TRBD1 | few | TRBJ2-1
CASKTQNEAFF | TGTGCCAGTAAGACTCAGAATGAAGCTTTCTTT | TRBV19 | NA | NA | TRBJ1-1
CASSLAQGGYEQYF | TGTGCCAGCAGCCTGGCCCAGGGGGGTTACGAGCAGTACTTC | TRBV5-6 | NA | NA | TRBJ2-7
CAISTPGGEPYNEQFF | TGTGCCATCAGTACCCCGGGCGGGGAGCCTTACAATGAGCAGTTCTTC | TRBV10-3 | NA | NA | TRBJ2-1